This T cell receptor (beta chain) stems from a study of beta chain features in type 1 diabetes. V was trimmed by 1 base and J by 8 bases, leaving 11 bases between them. CDR3 length: 13 residues. CDR1 is SGHDN and CDR2 is FVKESK in the germline V gene. Overall study results and limits: A potential PCR bias toward shorter templates would be equal in patient and control samples. TCRB CDR3 length was moderately but significantly reduced in all four CD4+ subsets of Type 1 diabetes patients. VDJ junctions from patients with type 1 diabetes contained fewer insertions and more deletions.

Each donor gave one heparinised blood draw averaging roughly 120 mL. All of the isolated RNA was reverse transcribed, so expressed TCRB transcripts were sequenced. TCRdb's table, derived via immunoSEQ multiplex PCR, lists solely in-frame clones and lacks some. Among 120,000 to 150,000 clones listed, over 8% were seen once. In the case of this clone: Its antigen remains unidentified.

This TCR was sampled from a woman aged 40 to 55 in good health. The chain is built from TRBV14 and TRBJ1-2, with D uncertain. Material for sequencing was central memory CD4+ T cells from blood. As DNA, the CDR3 is TGTGCCAGCAGCCAAGCTGCCCCAGGAGGCTACACCTTC. Translated: CASSQAAPGGYTF.